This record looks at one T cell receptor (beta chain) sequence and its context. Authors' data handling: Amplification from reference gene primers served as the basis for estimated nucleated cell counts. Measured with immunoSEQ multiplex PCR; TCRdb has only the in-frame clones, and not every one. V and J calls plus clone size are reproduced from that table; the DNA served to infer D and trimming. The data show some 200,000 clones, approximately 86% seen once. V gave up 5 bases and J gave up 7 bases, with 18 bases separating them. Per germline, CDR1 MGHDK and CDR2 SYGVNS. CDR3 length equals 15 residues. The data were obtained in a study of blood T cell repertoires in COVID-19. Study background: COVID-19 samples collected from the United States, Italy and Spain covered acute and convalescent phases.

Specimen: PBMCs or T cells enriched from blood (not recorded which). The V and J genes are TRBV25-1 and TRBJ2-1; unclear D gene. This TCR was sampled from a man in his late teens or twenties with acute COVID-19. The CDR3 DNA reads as TGTGCCAGCAGTAGGCCCGGGTCCGAGGTGAATGAGCAGTTCTTC. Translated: CASSRPGSEVNEQFF.